This passage covers 22 T cell receptor beta chains from one sample sequenced in a study of vaccination effects on CD4 cells after COVID-19. Antigen-specific CD4+ T cell clonotypes were called by their expansion after viral peptide-pool culture in ViraFEST. When around nine days of culture had elapsed, CD4+ T cells were isolated. Vaccine recipients, nucleocapsid antibody negative, had no prior SARS-CoV-2 infection. Profiling relied on immunoSEQ multiplex PCR, and the TCRdb table lists in-frame clones only, not all of them. Counted here are fewer than 65,000 clones, approximately 75% occurring once; the ten biggest clones make up roughly 4%. Which antigens these TCRs recognize remains unknown. The sample here was CD4+ T cells from PBMCs cultured with HCoV-OC43 spike peptides, taken before COVID-19 vaccination. Described subset: HCoV-OC43 spike overlapping peptide pool stimulation. The source of these receptors is a human donor who received a COVID-19 vaccine.

This clone was seen only once. The rearrangement uses TRBV3-1 (or the pseudogene TRBV3-2) and TRBJ1-3; D uncertain. The CDR3 runs to 17 residues. From germline, CDR1 is LGHDT and CDR2 YNNKEL (reference sequence). Trimming cost V 4 bases and J 1 base, with 17 bases left between them. The CDR3 region is CASSLAPATTSGNTIYF. CDR3 in DNA: TGTGCCAGCAGCCTCGCTCCCGCTACCACATCTGGAAACACCATATATTTT.

This clone was recorded a few times. The chain recombines TRBV5-1 with TRBJ1-2; tentative D call: TRBD1 (6 bases). Germline CDR1 and CDR2: SGHRS and YFSETQ. The CDR3 is made up of 13 amino acids. V was trimmed by 6 bases and J by 6 bases, leaving 15 bases between them. CDR3: CASKVGGLDGYTF. The CDR3 coding sequence is TGCGCCAGCAAGGTAGGGGGACTGGATGGCTACACCTTC.

This chain uses TRBV3-1 (or the pseudogene TRBV3-2) with TRBJ2-6; either TRBD1 or TRBD2 may supply D (5 bases each). This CDR3 region has 17 residues. V was cut by 10 bases and J by 4 bases, with 23 bases left in between. In germline, CDR1 is LGHDT, CDR2 YNNKEL (reference sequence). This CDR3 is CATGQTPRGGGANVLTF. The CDR3 nucleotides are TGTGCCACCGGCCAGACGCCCCGGGGCGGGGGGGCCAACGTCCTGACTTTC.

This chain links TRBV19 with TRBJ2-2; D is possibly TRBD1 or TRBD2 (6 bases each). This CDR3 region has 14 residues. Germline CDR1 reads LNHDA; CDR2 reads SQIVND (reference sequence). V lost 2 bases, J lost 6 bases, and 10 bases lay in between. DNA for the CDR3: TGTGCCAGTAGTATACAAAGGGGGGCCGGGGAGCTGTTTTTT. Amino acids: CASSIQRGAGELFF.

This chain connects TRBV5-4 to TRBJ2-1, with 7 bases matching TRBD2. J gave up 4 bases and V 0 bases, and 4 bases lay outside the gene matches. Germline V gives CDR1 SGHNT, CDR2 YYREEE (reference sequence). The CDR3 sequence is 15 residues long. This CDR3 is CASSLASGRYNEQFF. CDR3 in DNA: TGTGCCAGCAGCTTGGCTAGCGGTAGGTACAATGAGCAGTTCTTC.

The chain couples TRBV18 to TRBJ1-1, with D perhaps matching TRBD1 (5 bases). The germline V and J ends were trimmed by 3 bases and 6 bases, with 14 bases remaining between them. The CDR3 is made up of 14 amino acids. Germline V lookup: CDR1 KGHSH, CDR2 LQKENI. The CDR3 here is CASSPQGRSAEAFF. The CDR3 coding sequence is TGTGCCAGCTCACCGCAGGGACGTAGCGCTGAAGCTTTCTTT.

This clone showed up just a few times. This chain links TRBV5-1 with TRBJ2-2, with D unclear. The germline V gene has CDR1 SGHRS and CDR2 YFSETQ. V lost 2 bases to trimming and J lost 1 base, with 3 bases between them. The CDR3 runs to 13 residues. CDR3 in amino acids: CASSFENTGELFF. Written as DNA, the CDR3 is TGCGCCAGCAGCTTCGAGAACACCGGGGAGCTGTTTTTT.

The gene calls are TRBV18 and TRBJ1-5; 7 bases are a match to TRBD1. The ends lost 4 bases at V and 5 bases at J; junction bases unmatched: 5. CDR1 is KGHSH, CDR2 LQKENI, per germline. CDR3 length: 14 amino acids. DNA of the CDR3: TGTGCCAGCTCACGAGGGCAGGGGGATCAGCCCCAGCATTTT. It is translated as CASSRGQGDQPQHF.

The chain carries TRBV2 and TRBJ2-7, with D unclear. The germline gives CDR1 SNHLY, CDR2 FYNNEI. CDR3 length equals 13 residues. The germline V and J ends were trimmed by 4 bases and 4 bases, with 11 bases remaining between them. The CDR3 loop is CASSVGRTYEQYV. The CDR3, as DNA: TGTGCCAGCAGTGTTGGCAGAACGTACGAGCAGTACGTC.

This chain uses TRBV5-1 with TRBJ2-5; 9 bases are a match to TRBD1. The CDR3 is 17 amino acids. Germline V gives CDR1 SGHRS, CDR2 YFSETQ. V dropped 0 bases and J dropped 5; count of bases not matched to a gene: 11. The CDR3 nucleotides are TGCGCCAGCAGCTTGGGGGATACACAGGGGGCCTACGAGACCCAGTACTTC. This gives the protein CASSLGDTQGAYETQYF.

This chain links TRBV19 with TRBJ1-2; D gene uncertain. This CDR3 is built from 16 residues. Germline lookup yields CDR1 LNHDA and CDR2 SQIVND (reference sequence). V was pared by 3 bases and J by 5 bases, with 19 bases between. CDR3 DNA: TGTGCCAGTAGTATGGGCGGCTTAAAAACGTTATATGGCTACACCTTC. It codes for CASSMGGLKTLYGYTF.

The chain employs TRBV9 and TRBJ2-3; the match to TRBD2 covers 10 bases. CDR3 length: 15 amino acids. V was pared by 0 bases and J by 3 bases, with 1 base of the junction left unmatched. The germline V gene encodes CDR1 SGDLS and CDR2 YYNGEE. The CDR3 protein is CASSVGTSGTDTQYF. In DNA, the CDR3 is TGTGCCAGCAGCGTAGGGACTAGCGGTACAGATACGCAGTATTTT.

The gene calls are TRBV3-1 (or the pseudogene TRBV3-2) and TRBJ2-6, with no clear D. Trimming took 1 base from V and 0 from J, leaving 7 bases between them. The CDR3 is 16 residues long. Germline CDR1 reads LGHDT; CDR2 reads YNNKEL (reference sequence). The CDR3 region has the DNA TGTGCCAGCAGCCAAGTAACGTTCTCTGGGGCCAACGTCCTGACTTTC. This encodes CASSQVTFSGANVLTF.

The CDR3 DNA sequence: TGTGCCAGCTCCCGGGGGGGCTACACTGAAGCTTTCTTT. The encoded protein is CASSRGGYTEAFF. The chain recombines TRBV7-9 with TRBJ1-1; a possible D gene is TRBD1 (6 bases). V was clipped by 8 bases and J by 3 bases, with 13 bases between them. The CDR3 is made up of 13 amino acids. CDR1 SEHNR and CDR2 FQNEAQ come from the germline V gene (reference sequence).

The rearrangement joins TRBV28 to TRBJ1-5; 7 bases agree with TRBD1. The CDR3 length is 18 residues. After removal of 3 bases from V and 6 bases from J, the junction contained 17 bases not matched to a gene. From germline, CDR1 is MDHEN and CDR2 SYDVKM. Here the CDR3 reads CASSLSLGLGDSAQPQHF. The CDR3 DNA reads TGTGCCAGCAGTTTGTCTCTTGGTTTGGGGGACAGCGCTCAGCCCCAGCATTTT.

This chain connects TRBV20-1 to TRBJ1-1; 7 bases are a match to TRBD1. The CDR3 has 11 amino acids. Trimming removed 6 bases from V and 10 bases from J; junction bases left unmatched: 8. From germline, CDR1 is DFQATT and CDR2 SNEGSKA (reference sequence). CDR3 nucleotides: TGCAGTGCGGGACAGTCAAGGGTAGCTTTCTTT. Protein sequence: CSAGQSRVAFF.

This clone was seen once. The chain links TRBV9 to TRBJ2-3, with 9 bases fitting TRBD2. There are 15 residues in the CDR3. The germline CDR1 and CDR2 sequences are SGDLS and YYNGEE. V lost 4 bases to trimming and J lost 5 bases; unmatched junction nucleotides: 8. CDR3 sequence reads: CASSLLAGLGDTQYF. The CDR3 DNA follows: TGTGCCAGCAGCCTACTAGCGGGCCTAGGAGATACGCAGTATTTT.

The chain couples TRBV6-5 to TRBJ2-3; no clear D. The V end lost 6 bases, the J end lost 6 bases, and 13 bases lay between the germline ends. From germline, CDR1 is MNHEY and CDR2 SVGAGI. The CDR3 length is 13 residues. The DNA for the CDR3 is TGTGCCAGCAGCGACATCGGGTCGGATACGCAGTATTTT. This translates into CASSDIGSDTQYF.

The rearrangement links TRBV10-2 to TRBJ1-1, with no clear D. The length of the CDR3 is 13 residues. V lost 0 bases and J 5 bases, leaving 7 bases between the germline ends. Germline V gives CDR1 WSHSY, CDR2 SAAADI. Here the CDR3 DNA reads TGCGCCAGCAGTGAGTCTTCGGGGACTGAAGCTTTCTTT. It encodes CASSESSGTEAFF.

The chain couples TRBV21-1 to TRBJ2-4; the table's D gene call, TRBD1, was not cross checked with the DNA. TRBV21-1 is an annotated pseudogene. The CDR3 has 14 amino acids. The CDR3 DNA follows: TGTGCCAGAACAGGGGACTCGACCAAAAACATTCAGTACTTC. Translation gives CARTGDSTKNIQYF.

The chain couples TRBV19 to TRBJ2-3; 10 bases line up with TRBD1. V lost 7 bases to trimming and J lost 3 bases; unmatched junction nucleotides: 4. Germline CDR1 and CDR2: LNHDA and SQIVND (reference sequence). This CDR3 is built from 14 residues. CDR3 DNA: TGTGCCAGTAACGACAGGGGGCAAACAGATACGCAGTATTTT. It is translated as CASNDRGQTDTQYF.

This clone was seen only a few times. The rearrangement uses TRBV7-2 and TRBJ2-2; D might be TRBD2 (5 bases). Looked up from germline, CDR1 is SGHTA and CDR2 is FQGNSA. The CDR3 contains 14 residues. With 6 bases removed from V and 6 bases from J, the gap between germline ends came to 14 bases. CDR3 sequence: CASRPGYAAGELFF. In nucleotides, the CDR3 is TGTGCCAGCAGACCGGGGTATGCGGCCGGGGAGCTGTTTTTT.